This paragraph covers one T cell receptor beta chain sequence. The antigen is unknown. The record originates from a study of monozygotic twins with inflammatory bowel disease. Findings and limits, study-wide: Background noise in patient repertoires may stem from differing immunosuppressive treatments. Evidence failed to back one strong IBD-linked signal or clonotype. In the analysis, different T cell subtypes could not be told apart.

With the 5' RACE reads reprocessed, TCRdb shows one record per CDR3 protein and no DNA. In all, the sample yields 400,000 to 500,000 distinct CDR3 sequences. Investigators extracted total RNA from whole blood and did not sort T cells. Germline V gives CDR1 SGHAT, CDR2 FQNNGV. The CDR3 sequence is 15 residues long. Input material: blood. This receptor was taken from a human donor with ulcerative colitis or Crohn's disease, or a healthy co-twin of an affected twin (not recorded which). The chain links TRBV11-2 to TRBJ2-7; TCRdb's D call of TRBD2 is untestable without DNA. The CDR3 reads CASSFPTSGDYEQYF.